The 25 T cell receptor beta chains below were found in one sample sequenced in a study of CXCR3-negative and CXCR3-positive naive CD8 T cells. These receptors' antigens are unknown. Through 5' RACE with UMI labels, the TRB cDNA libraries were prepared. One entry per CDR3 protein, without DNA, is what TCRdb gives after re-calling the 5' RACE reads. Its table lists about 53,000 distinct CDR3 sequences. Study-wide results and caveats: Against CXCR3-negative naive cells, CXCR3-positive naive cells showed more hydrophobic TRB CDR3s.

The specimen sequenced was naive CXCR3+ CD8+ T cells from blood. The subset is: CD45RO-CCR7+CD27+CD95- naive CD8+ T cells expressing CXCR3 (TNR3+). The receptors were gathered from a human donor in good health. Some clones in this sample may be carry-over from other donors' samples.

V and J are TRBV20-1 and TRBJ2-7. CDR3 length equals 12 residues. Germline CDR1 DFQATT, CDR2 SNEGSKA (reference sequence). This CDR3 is CSAREGTYEQYF.

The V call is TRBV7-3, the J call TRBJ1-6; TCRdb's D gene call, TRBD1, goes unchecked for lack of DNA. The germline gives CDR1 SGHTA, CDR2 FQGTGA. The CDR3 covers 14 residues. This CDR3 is CASSLMTGVSPLHF.

CDR3 amino acids: CASSTTRGGWEKLFF. The chain combines TRBV7-9 with TRBJ1-4. This CDR3 comprises 15 residues. The germline V gene has CDR1 SEHNR and CDR2 FQNEAQ (reference sequence).

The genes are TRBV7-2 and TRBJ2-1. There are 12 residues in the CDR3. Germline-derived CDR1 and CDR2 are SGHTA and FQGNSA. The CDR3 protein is CASSLRTDEQFF.

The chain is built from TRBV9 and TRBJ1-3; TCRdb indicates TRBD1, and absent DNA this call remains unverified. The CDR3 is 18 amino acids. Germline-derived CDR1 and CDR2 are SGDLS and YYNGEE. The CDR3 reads CASSVQGPGLGSGNTIYF.

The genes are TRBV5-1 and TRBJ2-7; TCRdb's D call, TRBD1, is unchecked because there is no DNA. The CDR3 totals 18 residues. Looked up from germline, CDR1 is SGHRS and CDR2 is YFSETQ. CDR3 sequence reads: CASSLAGDRAIGVYEQYF.

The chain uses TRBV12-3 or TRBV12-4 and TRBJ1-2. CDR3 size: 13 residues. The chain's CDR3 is CASSQPPRYGYTF.

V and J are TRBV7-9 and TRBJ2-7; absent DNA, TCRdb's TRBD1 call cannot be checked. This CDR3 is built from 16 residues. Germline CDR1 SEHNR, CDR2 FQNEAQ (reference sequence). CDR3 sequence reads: CASSRPGTGDPYEQYF.

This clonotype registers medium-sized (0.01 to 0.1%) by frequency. CDR3 residues: CSVERPRGQFF. The rearrangement uses TRBV29-1 and TRBJ2-1; TCRdb's D call, TRBD1, is unchecked because there is no DNA. Germline CDR1 SQVTM, CDR2 ANQGSEA. The CDR3 is made up of 11 amino acids.

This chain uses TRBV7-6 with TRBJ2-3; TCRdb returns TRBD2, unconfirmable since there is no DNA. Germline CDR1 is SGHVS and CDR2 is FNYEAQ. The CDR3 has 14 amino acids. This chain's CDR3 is CASSASGTRNTQYF. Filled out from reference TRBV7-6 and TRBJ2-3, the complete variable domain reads GAGVSQSPRYKVTKRGQDVALRCDPISGHVSLYWYRQALGQGPEFLTYFNYEAQQDKSGLPNDRFSAERPEGSISTLTIQRTEQRDSAMYRCASSASGTRNTQYFGPGTRLTVL.

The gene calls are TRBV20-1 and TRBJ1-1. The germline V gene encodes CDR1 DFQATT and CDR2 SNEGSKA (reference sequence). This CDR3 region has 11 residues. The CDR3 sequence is CSALSYTEAFF.

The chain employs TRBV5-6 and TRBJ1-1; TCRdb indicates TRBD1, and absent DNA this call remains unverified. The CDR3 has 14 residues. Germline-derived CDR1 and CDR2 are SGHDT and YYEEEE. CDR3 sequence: CASSPSRFATEAFF. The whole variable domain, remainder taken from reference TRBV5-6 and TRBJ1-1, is DAGVTQSPTHLIKTRGQQVTLRCSPKSGHDTVSWYQQALGQGPQFIFQYYEEEERQRGNFPDRFSGHQFPNYSSELNVNALLLGDSALYLCASSPSRFATEAFFGQGTRLTVV.

This chain's CDR3 is CASSPRPLAGGPSSYNEQFF. This chain connects TRBV3-1 to TRBJ2-1; the TRBD2 assignment by TCRdb is unverifiable without DNA. Germline V gives CDR1 LGHDT, CDR2 YNNKEL (reference sequence). The CDR3 is 20 amino acids.

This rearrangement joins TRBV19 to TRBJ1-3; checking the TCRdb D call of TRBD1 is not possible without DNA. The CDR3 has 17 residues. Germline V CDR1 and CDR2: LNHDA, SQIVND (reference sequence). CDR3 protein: CATSRDRKKNSGNTIYF.

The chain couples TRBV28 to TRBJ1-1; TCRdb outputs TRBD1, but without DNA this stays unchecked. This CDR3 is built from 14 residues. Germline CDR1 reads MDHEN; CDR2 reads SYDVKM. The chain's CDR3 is CASSFAGTNTEAFF.

The CDR3 loop is CASASGGTDTQYF. This chain links TRBV12-5 with TRBJ2-3; checking the TCRdb D call of TRBD2 is not possible without DNA. This CDR3 spans 13 amino acids. The germline V gene encodes CDR1 LGHNT and CDR2 FRNRAP. Complete variable domain (other parts from reference TRBV12-5 and TRBJ2-3): DARVTQTPRHKVTEMGQEVTMRCQPILGHNTVFWYRQTMMQGLELLAYFRNRAPLDDSGMPKDRFSAEMPDATLATLKIQPSEPRDSAVYFCASASGGTDTQYFGPGTRLTVL.

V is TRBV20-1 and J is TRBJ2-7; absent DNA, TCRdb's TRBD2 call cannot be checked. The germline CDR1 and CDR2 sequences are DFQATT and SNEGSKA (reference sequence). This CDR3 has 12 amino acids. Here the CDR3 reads CSARVGGYEQYF.

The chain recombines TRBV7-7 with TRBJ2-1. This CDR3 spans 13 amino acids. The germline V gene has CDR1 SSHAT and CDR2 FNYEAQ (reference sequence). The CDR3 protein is CASSLDFRNEQLF.

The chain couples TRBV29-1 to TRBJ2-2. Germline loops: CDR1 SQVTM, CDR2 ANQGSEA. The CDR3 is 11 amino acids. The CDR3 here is CSVLFRGELFF.

CDR3 sequence: CSAQGTSENNEQFF. The rearrangement joins TRBV29-1 to TRBJ2-1; checking the TCRdb D call of TRBD2 is not possible without DNA. Germline V gene sequence: CDR1 SQVTM, CDR2 ANQGSEA. The CDR3 is made up of 14 amino acids.

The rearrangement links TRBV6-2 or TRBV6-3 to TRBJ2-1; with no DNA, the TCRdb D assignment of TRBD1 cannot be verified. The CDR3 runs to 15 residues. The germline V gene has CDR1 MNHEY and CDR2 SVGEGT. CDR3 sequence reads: CASKKPGSSYNEQFF.

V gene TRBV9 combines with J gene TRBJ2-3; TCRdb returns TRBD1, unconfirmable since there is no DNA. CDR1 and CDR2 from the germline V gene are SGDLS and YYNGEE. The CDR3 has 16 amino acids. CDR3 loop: CASSIKLGGSTDTQYF.

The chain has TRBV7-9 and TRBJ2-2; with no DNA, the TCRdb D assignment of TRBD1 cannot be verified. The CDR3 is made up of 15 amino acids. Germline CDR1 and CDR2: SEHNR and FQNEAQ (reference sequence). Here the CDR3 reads CASSRTGQATGELFF.

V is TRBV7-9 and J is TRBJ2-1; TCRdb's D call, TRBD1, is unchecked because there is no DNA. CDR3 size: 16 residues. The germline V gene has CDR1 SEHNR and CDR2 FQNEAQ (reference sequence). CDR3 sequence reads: CASSPGGQATYNEQFF. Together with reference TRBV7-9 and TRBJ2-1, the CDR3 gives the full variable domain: DTGVSQNPRHKITKRGQNVTFRCDPISEHNRLYWYRQTLGQGPEFLTYFQNEAQLEKSRLLSDRFSAERPKGSFSTLEIQRTEQGDSAMYLCASSPGGQATYNEQFFGPGTRLTVL.

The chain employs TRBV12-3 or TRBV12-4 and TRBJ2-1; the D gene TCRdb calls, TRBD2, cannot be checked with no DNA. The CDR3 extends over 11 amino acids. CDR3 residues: CASILGEVQFF.